The 25 T cell receptor beta chains presented below share a single source sample, sequenced in a study of T cells after yellow fever vaccination. MiXCR, applied by TCRdb to the 5' RACE reads, yields one record per CDR3 protein. Of over 110,000 distinct CDR3 sequences in the sample, 6.5% to 8.5% were seen once. The specimen comprised CD4+ T cells sorted from PBMCs, sampled 5 days after the yellow fever booster vaccination. These receptors were obtained from a man aged 30 to 39 who received the YFV17D yellow fever vaccine.

Many counts were recorded for this clonotype. The chain is built from TRBV7-2 and TRBJ2-7, with D possibly being TRBD2 (6 bases). V dropped 2 bases and J dropped 7 bases, with 15 bases sitting between them. The CDR3 covers 14 residues. Germline lookup yields CDR1 SGHTA and CDR2 FQGNSA. The CDR3 coding sequence is TGTGCCAGCAGCTTATTCGGGGGAACGGGGGAGCAGTACTTC. As protein: CASSLFGGTGEQYF.

This clonotype was found many times. This rearrangement joins TRBV6-5 to TRBJ2-1; D unresolved. The CDR3 extends over 14 amino acids. The germline gives CDR1 MNHEY, CDR2 SVGAGI. Trimming removed 0 bases from V and 3 bases from J, with 6 bases in between. The CDR3 nucleotides are TGTGCCAGCAGTTACTCGGGCTACTACAATGAGCAGTTCTTC. Its translation is CASSYSGYYNEQFF.

At least ten counts were recorded for this clonotype. The V and J genes are TRBV20-1 and TRBJ2-7; D ambiguous. The germline V gene has CDR1 DFQATT and CDR2 SNEGSKA (reference sequence). Trimming removed 1 base from V and 2 bases from J, with 12 bases in between. CDR3 size: 14 residues. The CDR3 DNA reads as TGCAGTGCTAGAGTAATGATTGAGCCCTACGAGCAGTACTTC. Amino acids: CSARVMIEPYEQYF.

This clonotype has a count of ten or more. The chain is built from TRBV20-1 and TRBJ2-1; TRBD2 matches 9 bases. The CDR3 is 15 residues long. Germline V CDR1 and CDR2: DFQATT, SNEGSKA (reference sequence). V lost 2 bases, J lost 8 bases, and 10 bases stayed unmatched. CDR3 coding DNA: TGCAGTGCTAGACCCGGGGGCGGGAGGGGGGATGAGCAGTTCTTC. As protein: CSARPGGGRGDEQFF.

This clonotype was detected ten times or more. V and J are TRBV2 and TRBJ1-2; D unresolved. This CDR3 spans 14 amino acids. V lost 11 bases to trimming and J lost 0 bases, with 16 bases between them. Germline V gene sequence: CDR1 SNHLY, CDR2 FYNNEI. The CDR3 nucleotides read TGTGCCCAGACCCCTGAAGGAGCTAACTATGGCTACACCTTC. Residues: CAQTPEGANYGYTF.

With regard to this clonotype: A read error may explain this, as a much larger clone is one base away. The chain couples TRBV28 to TRBJ2-7; D unclear. CDR3 size: 13 residues. V lost 2 bases, J lost 5 bases, and 10 bases lay in between. The germline CDR1 and CDR2 sequences are MDHEN and SYDVKM. The CDR3 coding sequence is TGTGCCAGCAGTTTAGTTCTCTGGGACGAGCAGTACTTC. Translated: CASSLVLWDEQYF. Full variable domain (remainder filled in from reference TRBV28 and TRBJ2-7): DVKVTQSSRYLVKRTGEKVFLECVQDMDHENMFWYRQDPGLGLRLIYFSYDVKMKEKGDIPEGYSVSREKKERFSLILESASTNQTSMYLCASSLVLWDEQYFGPGTRLTVT.

This clonotype showed up many times. V is TRBV20-1 and J is TRBJ1-1; D is perhaps TRBD1 (5 bases). Germline V gene sequence: CDR1 DFQATT, CDR2 SNEGSKA (reference sequence). The germline V and J ends were trimmed by 3 bases and 4 bases, with 15 bases remaining between them. The CDR3 length is 14 residues. CDR3 sequence (DNA): TGCAGTGCTAGGGTGACCCAGAGGGGCACTGAAGCTTTCTTT. Amino acids: CSARVTQRGTEAFF.

This clonotype was found many times. The chain uses TRBV30 and TRBJ2-1; TRBD2 agrees at 8 bases. Germline V gives CDR1 GTSNPN, CDR2 SVGIG (reference sequence). The CDR3 has 14 residues. V trimming: 4 bases; J trimming: 6 bases; junction bases outside the gene matches: 8. CDR3 sequence: CAWNLGTSVNEQFF. Written as DNA, the CDR3 is TGTGCCTGGAACCTCGGGACTAGTGTCAATGAGCAGTTCTTC.

This clonotype has ten or more counts. The chain uses TRBV20-1 and TRBJ2-1; D is tentatively TRBD1 or TRBD2 (5 bases each). V was trimmed by 3 bases and J by 12 bases, leaving 15 bases between them. This CDR3 spans 12 amino acids. Germline loops: CDR1 DFQATT, CDR2 SNEGSKA (reference sequence). The DNA for the CDR3 is TGCAGTGCTAGGGCCTGGGACCTGGGGCAGTTCTTC. Its protein product is CSARAWDLGQFF.

This clonotype was observed many times. The CDR3 DNA is TGTGCCAGTAGTGCACAGGGGGTTGGTACTGAAGCTTTCTTT. The encoded protein is CASSAQGVGTEAFF. The chain links TRBV19 to TRBJ1-1; the match to TRBD1 covers 8 bases. Germline values: CDR1 LNHDA, CDR2 SQIVND (reference sequence). The CDR3 length is 14 residues. V shed 5 bases and J 5 bases; nucleotides not matched to a gene: 7. The variable domain in full, completed from reference TRBV19 and TRBJ1-1, reads DGGITQSPKYLFRKEGQNVTLSCEQNLNHDAMYWYRQDPGQGLRLIYYSQIVNDFQKGDIAEGYSVSREKKESFPLTVTSAQKNPTAFYLCASSAQGVGTEAFFGQGTRLTVV.

This clonotype was seen many times. This chain connects TRBV7-2 to TRBJ2-1; TRBD1 matches at 11 bases. This CDR3 is built from 16 residues. J was trimmed by 3 bases and V by 5 bases; bases with no gene match: 6. CDR1 and CDR2 (germline): SGHTA, FQGNSA. The CDR3 reads CASSPTGTGGYNEQFF. In DNA, the CDR3 is TGTGCCAGCAGCCCAACCGGGACAGGGGGCTACAATGAGCAGTTCTTC.

This clonotype was recorded many times. V usage is TRBV3-1 and J usage is TRBJ2-2; D possibly corresponds to TRBD2 (6 bases). The germline gives CDR1 LGHDT, CDR2 YNNKEL (reference sequence). The CDR3 runs to 15 residues. Between the trimmed V and J ends, which lost 8 bases and 5 bases, there was a span of 18 bases. CDR3: CASYSGGGGTGELFF. The CDR3 DNA reads as TGTGCCAGCTATTCCGGTGGCGGAGGGACCGGGGAGCTGTTTTTT.

Many counts were recorded for this clonotype. The chain is built from TRBV5-1 and TRBJ2-3, with 9 positions matching TRBD1. The CDR3 extends over 17 amino acids. Germline CDR1 reads SGHRS; CDR2 reads YFSETQ. Trimming removed 5 bases from V and 0 bases from J; junction bases left unmatched: 10. The CDR3 region has the DNA TGCGCCAGCAGAGTAAGACCCGGGACAGGGAGCACAGATACGCAGTATTTT. Translated, it gives CASRVRPGTGSTDTQYF.

This clonotype was observed many times. This chain connects TRBV27 to TRBJ1-2, with 7 bases lining up with TRBD1. Germline-derived CDR1 and CDR2 are MNHEY and SMNVEV (reference sequence). The CDR3 covers 14 residues. Trimming at V came to 5 bases and at J to 2 bases, leaving 5 bases not matched to a gene. CDR3 region: CASSRRDRNYGYTF. The CDR3 nucleotides are TGTGCCAGCAGTCGTCGGGACAGAAACTATGGCTACACCTTC.

This clonotype occurred many times. The rearrangement links TRBV20-1 to TRBJ1-1; weak D call: TRBD1 (5 bases). Trimming cost V 1 base and J 0 bases, with 12 bases left between them. This CDR3 spans 15 amino acids. The germline V gene encodes CDR1 DFQATT and CDR2 SNEGSKA (reference sequence). Written as DNA, the CDR3 is TGCAGTGCTAGAGCCGGGACCGCGATGAACACTGAAGCTTTCTTT. Amino acids: CSARAGTAMNTEAFF.

This clonotype was observed a few times. The CDR3 spells CAWSGRTGNSPLHF. The CDR3 nucleotides are TGTGCCTGGAGTGGGCGGACAGGGAATTCACCCCTCCACTTT. V usage is TRBV30 and J usage is TRBJ1-6, with 8 positions matching TRBD1. Germline CDR1 GTSNPN, CDR2 SVGIG (reference sequence). The CDR3 spans 14 residues. Trimming at V came to 1 base and at J to 7 bases, leaving 3 bases not matched to a gene.

The table lists this clonotype with many counts. In nucleotides, the CDR3 is TGTGCCAGCAGCCAAGAAGGTGGTGCGGGAAACACCATATATTTT. It encodes CASSQEGGAGNTIYF. The chain recombines TRBV4-2 with TRBJ1-3; D ambiguous. Deletions cut 0 bases from V and 4 bases from J, with 10 bases between. Per germline, CDR1 LGHNA and CDR2 YNFKEQ. This CDR3 contains 15 residues.

This clonotype came up many times. This chain connects TRBV11-2 to TRBJ2-7; 9 bases line up with TRBD2. The CDR3 covers 18 residues. Germline lookup yields CDR1 SGHAT and CDR2 FQNNGV. Trimming removed 5 bases from V and 0 bases from J; junction bases left unmatched: 14. The CDR3 reads CASSPLGRKRGASYEQYF. CDR3 coding DNA: TGTGCCAGCAGCCCCCTAGGTCGCAAGCGGGGGGCCTCCTACGAGCAGTACTTC.

This clonotype was detected ten times or more. The chain uses TRBV6-4 and TRBJ1-1; D is ambiguous. The CDR3 runs to 16 residues. V dropped 8 bases and J dropped 0 bases, with 19 bases sitting between them. Germline values: CDR1 MRHNA, CDR2 SNTAGT. The CDR3 sequence is CASSASLKGMNTEAFF. The CDR3 region has the DNA TGTGCCAGCTCAGCCTCATTGAAGGGCATGAACACTGAAGCTTTCTTT.

This clonotype has at least ten counts. This chain's CDR3 is CASSPEGRGTEAFF. DNA of the CDR3: TGTGCCAGCTCACCAGAGGGGCGCGGCACTGAAGCTTTCTTT. The rearrangement uses TRBV18 and TRBJ1-1; perhaps TRBD1 as D (5 bases). The CDR3 runs to 14 residues. The germline V and J ends were trimmed by 2 bases and 4 bases, with 11 bases remaining between them. Germline loops: CDR1 KGHSH, CDR2 LQKENI.

CDR3 coding DNA: TGCAGTGCTAGAGATCCCCTAGCGGCTTACGAGCAGTACTTC. The encoded protein is CSARDPLAAYEQYF. V is TRBV20-1 and J is TRBJ2-7; 7 nucleotides align to TRBD2. After removal of 0 bases from V and 4 bases from J, the junction contained 6 bases not matched to a gene. In germline, CDR1 is DFQATT, CDR2 SNEGSKA (reference sequence). The CDR3 spans 14 residues.

In this sample, this clonotype turned up many times. The chain carries TRBV5-1 and TRBJ2-7; tentatively, D is TRBD1 (6 bases). The CDR3 has 16 residues. Germline CDR1 and CDR2: SGHRS and YFSETQ. The ends were cut back, 0 bases at V and 2 bases at J, with 15 bases in the middle. The CDR3 region is CASSLGTDIQTYEQYF. In DNA, the CDR3 is TGCGCCAGCAGCTTGGGGACAGACATCCAAACCTACGAGCAGTACTTC.

Many counts were recorded for this clonotype. The rearrangement joins TRBV27 to TRBJ1-1, with D possibly matching TRBD1 (5 bases). Germline V gives CDR1 MNHEY, CDR2 SMNVEV (reference sequence). The CDR3 extends over 14 amino acids. The germline V and J ends were trimmed by 3 bases and 4 bases, with 12 bases remaining between them. The CDR3 bases are TGTGCCAGCAGTTTTTACAGGTCGGTCACTGAAGCTTTCTTT. Its protein product is CASSFYRSVTEAFF.

This clonotype was seen a few times. The CDR3 is CASSYSGEASETQYF. The DNA of the CDR3 is TGTGCCAGCAGTTACTCAGGGGAGGCAAGCGAGACCCAGTACTTC. The chain is built from TRBV6-5 and TRBJ2-5; maybe TRBD2 (6 bases). The length of the CDR3 is 15 residues. Between the trimmed V and J ends, which lost 0 bases and 5 bases, there was a span of 13 bases. Germline V CDR1 and CDR2: MNHEY, SVGAGI.

The J gene is TRBJ2-5, the V gene TRBV23-1, with D possibly being TRBD1 (6 bases). TRBV23-1 is placed among ORFs of uncertain function. The CDR3 loop spans 14 amino acids. The ends were cut back, 4 bases at V and 1 base at J, with 10 bases in the middle. The CDR3 DNA reads TGCGCCAGCAGTCGCGGACAGCTCCAAGAGACCCAGTACTTC. Its protein product is CASSRGQLQETQYF.